The 21 T cell receptor beta chains in this list originate from one sample, sequenced in a study of monozygotic twins with inflammatory bowel disease. TCRdb re-called the 5' RACE reads; every CDR3 protein appears as one record, without DNA. The record lists around 210,000 distinct CDR3 sequences, of which the ten most abundant hold roughly 7.5%. Material: blood. These receptor sequences come from a human donor with ulcerative colitis or Crohn's disease, or a healthy co-twin of an affected twin (not recorded which).

This chain uses TRBV18 with TRBJ1-1; with no DNA, the TCRdb D assignment of TRBD1 cannot be verified. The CDR3 has 13 residues. The germline gives CDR1 KGHSH, CDR2 LQKENI. CDR3 sequence reads: CASSRDVSLEAFF.

The chain carries TRBV29-1 and TRBJ2-3; TCRdb picks TRBD1, but there is no DNA to check that call. The CDR3 runs to 21 residues. The germline CDR1 and CDR2 sequences are SQVTM and ANQGSEA. Here the CDR3 reads CSVDRSNAFSRVSFWTDTQYF.

The rearrangement links TRBV30 to TRBJ2-5; checking the TCRdb D call of TRBD1 is not possible without DNA. The germline V gene has CDR1 GTSNPN and CDR2 SVGIG (reference sequence). This CDR3 is built from 11 residues. CDR3 amino acids: CAWGSPETQYF.

The chain recombines TRBV6-1 with TRBJ2-7; TCRdb's assignment of TRBD2 cannot be checked, as there is no DNA. The CDR3 runs to 15 residues. The germline V gene encodes CDR1 MNHNS and CDR2 SASEGT. CDR3 protein: CASSGTSGVSYEQYF.

The chain's CDR3 is CASSGGAGGYEQFF. The chain recombines TRBV7-2 with TRBJ2-1; TCRdb calls TRBD2, which cannot be checked without DNA. There are 14 residues in the CDR3. Germline V CDR1 and CDR2: SGHTA, FQGNSA.

This CDR3 reads CASSRGNFNQPQHF. The rearrangement uses TRBV7-2 and TRBJ1-5. CDR1 SGHTA and CDR2 FQGNSA come from the germline V gene. There are 14 residues in the CDR3.

The chain combines TRBV20-1 with TRBJ1-1; the D call of TRBD1 rests on TCRdb alone, since no DNA is present to check it. The CDR3 length is 14 residues. Germline V gives CDR1 DFQATT, CDR2 SNEGSKA (reference sequence). The CDR3 protein is CSARGMGQGAEAFF.

The chain employs TRBV6-2 or TRBV6-3 and TRBJ2-7. The CDR3 length is 13 residues. The germline CDR1 and CDR2 sequences are MNHEY and SVGEGT. CDR3 region: CASSYRDSYEQYF.

The chain uses TRBV10-3 and TRBJ2-2. Germline V gives CDR1 ENHRY, CDR2 SYGVKD. CDR3 size: 11 residues. CDR3 in amino acids: CAISEVGELFF.

The CDR3: CASTEMGGNQPQHF. This rearrangement joins TRBV6-2 or TRBV6-3 to TRBJ1-5; TCRdb's D call of TRBD1 is untestable without DNA. Germline values: CDR1 MNHEY, CDR2 SVGEGT. CDR3 length: 14 residues.

The chain links TRBV15 to TRBJ2-1; absent DNA, TCRdb's TRBD1 call cannot be checked. The germline CDR1 and CDR2 sequences are LNHNV and YYDKDF (reference sequence). CDR3 length: 17 amino acids. The CDR3 here is CATSRDHKGSGANEQFF.

The gene calls are TRBV10-3 and TRBJ1-4. The CDR3 totals 14 residues. In germline, CDR1 is ENHRY, CDR2 SYGVKD. The CDR3: CAIKGAAENEKLFF.

V and J are TRBV20-1 and TRBJ2-3; the D gene TCRdb calls, TRBD1, cannot be checked with no DNA. CDR1 and CDR2 (germline): DFQATT, SNEGSKA (reference sequence). This CDR3 contains 17 residues. The CDR3 sequence is CSARDSSGGRPTDTQYF.

This chain links TRBV7-8 with TRBJ1-1; TCRdb picks TRBD1, but there is no DNA to check that call. Germline CDR1 and CDR2: SGHVS and FQNEAQ. The CDR3 is made up of 15 amino acids. CDR3 region: CASSFGGRMNTEAFF.

The CDR3 loop reads CASGHLNNEQFF. The rearrangement links TRBV6-5 to TRBJ2-1. The CDR3 runs to 12 residues. Germline V gives CDR1 MNHEY, CDR2 SVGAGI.

The chain combines TRBV27 with TRBJ2-7. CDR3 length: 15 residues. CDR1 and CDR2 (germline): MNHEY, SMNVEV (reference sequence). The CDR3 protein is CASRLAGGSSYEQYF.

The genes are TRBV20-1 and TRBJ1-5. The CDR3 runs 12 residues. The germline gives CDR1 DFQATT, CDR2 SNEGSKA (reference sequence). CDR3: CSARPGQQPQHF.

The gene calls are TRBV6-6 and TRBJ1-2; TCRdb picks TRBD1, but there is no DNA to check that call. The germline gives CDR1 MNHNY, CDR2 SVGAGI (reference sequence). The CDR3 has 14 residues. This chain's CDR3 is CASSYSSDRGQGTF.

This CDR3 reads CASSSDGLNRGMALNYGYTF. The chain has TRBV11-1 and TRBJ1-2; lacking DNA, the TRBD1 call made by TCRdb goes unchecked. The CDR3 loop spans 20 amino acids. CDR1 and CDR2 (germline): SGHAT, FQDESV (reference sequence).

The rearrangement joins TRBV6-1 to TRBJ2-4; the D gene TCRdb calls, TRBD1, cannot be checked with no DNA. The germline gives CDR1 MNHNS, CDR2 SASEGT. The CDR3 is 15 amino acids. The CDR3 loop is CASSPRTLAKNIQYF.

The V call is TRBV20-1, the J call TRBJ1-4. Per germline, CDR1 DFQATT and CDR2 SNEGSKA (reference sequence). The CDR3 loop spans 12 amino acids. CDR3 sequence: CSARAGGEKLFF.